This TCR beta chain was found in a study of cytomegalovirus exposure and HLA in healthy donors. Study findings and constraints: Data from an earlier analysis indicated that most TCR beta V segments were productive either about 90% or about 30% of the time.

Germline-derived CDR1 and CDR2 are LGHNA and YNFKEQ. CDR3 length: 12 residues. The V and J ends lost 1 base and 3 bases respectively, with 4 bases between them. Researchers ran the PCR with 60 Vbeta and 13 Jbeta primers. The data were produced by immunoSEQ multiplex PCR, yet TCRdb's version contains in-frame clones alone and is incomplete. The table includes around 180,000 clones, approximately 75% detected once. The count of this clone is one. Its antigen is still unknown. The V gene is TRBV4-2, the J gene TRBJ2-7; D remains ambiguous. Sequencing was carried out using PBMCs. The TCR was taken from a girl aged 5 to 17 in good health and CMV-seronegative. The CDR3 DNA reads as TGTGCCAGCAGCCAAGCAGGCTACGAGCAGTACTTC. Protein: CASSQAGYEQYF.